This TCR beta chain was retrieved from a study of cytomegalovirus exposure and HLA in healthy donors. Study-wide background: The Caucasian-associated ancestry cluster held roughly 84% of around 380 genotyped donors. Overall study findings and caveats: Researchers reported from a later analysis that most CMV-associated TCR beta chains appeared HLA-restricted.

Trimming shortened V by 1 base and J by 0 bases, and 12 bases separated the two germline ends. The CDR3 is 16 amino acids. Looked up from germline, CDR1 is MNHNS and CDR2 is SASEGT. Amplification used 60 Vbeta primers and 13 Jbeta primers. Assay: immunoSEQ multiplex PCR; the TCRdb copy retains only in-frame clones and omits some. The repertoire has 99,000 or so clones, about four fifths of them found once; the top ten carry more than 3%. In regard to this clone: Its matching antigen is unknown.

The receptor's source is a female donor in good health and CMV-seropositive. This rearrangement joins TRBV6-1 to TRBJ1-2; D is possibly TRBD1 (6 bases). What was sequenced was PBMCs. The CDR3, as DNA: TGTGCCAGCAGTGAAGTGGGGGCAGGGGCTAACTATGGCTACACCTTC. Translated, it gives CASSEVGAGANYGYTF.